A selection of T cell receptor beta chains follows, all from one sample in a study of blood T cells in healthy people across ages. TCRdb re-called the 5' RACE reads with MiXCR, one entry per CDR3 protein. The sample carries some 560,000 distinct CDR3 sequences, around a quarter recorded once. These data were also filed under a second study, of T cells of mothers and their children.

The sample comprised blood. These receptor sequences come from a boy between 2 and 10 years old in good health. CDR3s include the opening cysteine and the closing phenylalanine or tryptophan. D genes are given only for firm matches. Where a row states a size, it is once, few, many or the class of an expanded clone; other rows omit it.

d_gene,len,v_gene,j_gene,abundance,CDR3nt,CDR3aa
TRBD2,15,TRBV7-2,TRBJ2-7,-,TGTGCCAGCAGCTTAGGAAGGACTAGCTCCTACGAGCAGTACTTC,CASSLGRTSSYEQYF
TRBD2,15,TRBV12-3/TRBV12-4,TRBJ2-3,-,TGTGCCAGCACTGCGAGGGGACTAGCGGGAGATACGCAGTATTTT,CASTARGLAGDTQYF
-,8,TRBV7-9,TRBJ2-5,many,TGTGCCAGCAGCTTACAGTACTTC,CASSLQYF
-,14,TRBV14,TRBJ1-1,-,TGTGCCAGCAGCGCCGAGGCCTGGGGCACTGAAGCTTTCTTT,CASSAEAWGTEAFF
-,13,TRBV11-2,TRBJ2-5,-,TGTGCCAGCAGCTTGGGCCATCTTGAGGCCCAGTACTTC,CASSLGHLEAQYF
TRBD2,16,TRBV6-4,TRBJ2-2,few,TGTGCCAGCAGTGCTACGGGCCCTGCGGGGGCCGGGGAGCTGTTTTTT,CASSATGPAGAGELFF
-,17,TRBV11-2,TRBJ1-1,few,TGTGCCAGCAGCTTATCGGGGGGGCAGGAAAGGAGGACTGAAGCTTTCTTT,CASSLSGGQERRTEAFF
TRBD2,14,TRBV20-1,TRBJ2-1,-,TGCAGTGCAAGAAGCGGGAGCACCTACAATGAGCAGTTCTTC,CSARSGSTYNEQFF
-,15,TRBV20-1,TRBJ2-5,few,TGCAGTGCTAGAGGGGACGACAGGGGAGGGGAGACCCAGTACTTC,CSARGDDRGGETQYF
TRBD1,14,TRBV14,TRBJ1-2,-,TGTGCCGGCAGCCAAGGAAGGGGGCCCTATGGCTACACCTTC,CAGSQGRGPYGYTF
-,15,TRBV2,TRBJ2-1,-,TGTGCCAGCAGTGGCGGGGCCCCCCTGGAGGATGAGCAGTTCTTC,CASSGGAPLEDEQFF
TRBD1,17,TRBV28,TRBJ1-3,-,TGTGCCAGCAGTTTATTACAGGGGGCCAAGTCTGGAAACACCATATATTTT,CASSLLQGAKSGNTIYF
TRBD2,16,TRBV20-1,TRBJ2-1,-,TGCAGTGCTAGCGGACTAGCGCGAGGGACTAACAATGAGCAGTTCTTC,CSASGLARGTNNEQFF
-,15,TRBV6-6,TRBJ1-1,-,TGTGCCAGCAGCGCAGGGAGAAGGTTGAACACTGAAGCTTTCTTT,CASSAGRRLNTEAFF
-,14,TRBV4-3,TRBJ2-7,few,TGCGCCAGCAGCCAAGATTGGGTCGGGTACGAGCAGTACTTC,CASSQDWVGYEQYF
TRBD2,16,TRBV20-1,TRBJ2-5,few,TGCAGTGCTAGAGATTTTCTTAGCGGGTCCGCGGAGACCCAGTACTTC,CSARDFLSGSAETQYF
-,17,TRBV7-9,TRBJ2-2,-,TGTGCCAGCAGCTTCCCCAGGGGCGGATCAAGTGCCGGGGAGCTGTTTTTT,CASSFPRGGSSAGELFF
-,12,TRBV7-2,TRBJ2-7,-,TGTGCCAGCAGCCACAGGGACATCGAGCAGTACTTC,CASSHRDIEQYF
-,16,TRBV6-6,TRBJ2-7,-,TGTGCCAGCAGCTTAGACCGTACAGGGTCCGTCTACGAGCAGTACTTC,CASSLDRTGSVYEQYF
-,14,TRBV20-1,TRBJ2-5,-,TGCAGTGCTAGACCCGGGACCGAGCAAGAGACCCAGTACTTC,CSARPGTEQETQYF
-,14,TRBV30,TRBJ2-7,once,TGTGCCTGGAGTGTACGGAGGCCCACCTACGAGCAGTACTTC,CAWSVRRPTYEQYF
TRBD2,15,TRBV18,TRBJ2-7,few,TGTGCCAGCTCTCGGACTAGCGGGCGGATCCGGGAGCAGTACTTC,CASSRTSGRIREQYF
-,15,TRBV6-5,TRBJ2-6,-,TGTGCCAGCACTCCCGGAGGGGCTGGGGCCAACGTCCTGACTTTC,CASTPGGAGANVLTF
TRBD1,17,TRBV28,TRBJ2-7,-,TGTGCCAGCACCCCCGGACAGGGGCCTTGGAGGCTCTACGAGCAGTACTTC,CASTPGQGPWRLYEQYF
-,14,TRBV20-1,TRBJ2-6,-,TGCAGTGCTAGAGATCACTCTGGGGCCAACGTCCTGACTTTC,CSARDHSGANVLTF
-,15,TRBV12-3/TRBV12-4,TRBJ2-1,-,TGTGCCAGCAGTTCCGTCCGGGAGACAACCAATGGGCAGTTCTTC,CASSSVRETTNGQFF